The rows below give T cell receptor beta chains drawn from one sample of a study of response to subunit inactivated influenza vaccine. In TCRdb, the RT-PCR reads were re-called with MiXCR into one record per CDR3 protein. The sample holds about 580,000 distinct CDR3 sequences, around 15% seen once. The sample was PBMCs from blood, taken about 13 days after vaccination. The receptors shown here come from a man between 45 and 60 years old who received an inactivated influenza vaccine. CDR3s include the opening cysteine and the closing phenylalanine or tryptophan. Rows may omit the clone size; those that give it use once, few, many or a size class.

clone_size,j_call,v_call,cdr3_aa
.,TRBJ1-5,TRBV6-2/TRBV6-3,CASSYLPGQGLAQPQHF
.,TRBJ1-5,TRBV4-2,CASSQEAGQFSQPQHF
many,TRBJ2-7,TRBV29-1,CSVGGSYEQYF
few,TRBJ1-6,TRBV10-3,CAISSYNSPLHF
.,TRBJ2-5,TRBV4-3,CASSQDGLAVETQYF
.,TRBJ2-7,TRBV10-2,CASSEPRAIYEQYF
.,TRBJ2-6,TRBV11-1,CASSLGTHEGSGANVLTF
few,TRBJ2-7,TRBV30,CAWGDRPGGSYEQYF
.,TRBJ2-7,TRBV4-1,CASSQGPTGLYYEQYF
.,TRBJ1-1,TRBV29-1,CSVERGGKTEAFF
.,TRBJ2-1,TRBV15,CATSREGGTGTWNEQFF
few,TRBJ1-6,TRBV7-2,CASSTGTPLHF